This TCR beta chain stems from a study of T cells in Graves' hyperthyroidism and ophthalmopathy. Amplification yielded TCR beta CDR3 regions, with RNA transcripts as the source. A first-round RT-PCR of the TCR CDR3 used the HTBI primer set. MiXCR was run by TCRdb on the multiplex PCR reads, yielding one entry per CDR3 protein. The data contain 490,000 or so distinct CDR3 sequences, 22% of them singletons. Ophthalmopathy cases met thresholds of Clinical Activity Score at least 3, NOSPECS grade at least 4 and duration under 3 months. Germline CDR1 and CDR2: MGHRA and YSYEKL. Trimming removed 0 bases at V and 8 bases at J, with 16 bases between. CDR3 length equals 15 residues.

The source of this sequence is a woman aged 65 to 85 with Graves' ophthalmopathy. The V call is TRBV4-1, the J call TRBJ1-2; D is unclear. Sequenced material: blood. CDR3 amino acids: CASSQEVHLVLGYTF. The CDR3 DNA reads as TGCGCCAGCAGCCAAGAAGTCCATCTGGTTTTGGGCTACACCTTC.